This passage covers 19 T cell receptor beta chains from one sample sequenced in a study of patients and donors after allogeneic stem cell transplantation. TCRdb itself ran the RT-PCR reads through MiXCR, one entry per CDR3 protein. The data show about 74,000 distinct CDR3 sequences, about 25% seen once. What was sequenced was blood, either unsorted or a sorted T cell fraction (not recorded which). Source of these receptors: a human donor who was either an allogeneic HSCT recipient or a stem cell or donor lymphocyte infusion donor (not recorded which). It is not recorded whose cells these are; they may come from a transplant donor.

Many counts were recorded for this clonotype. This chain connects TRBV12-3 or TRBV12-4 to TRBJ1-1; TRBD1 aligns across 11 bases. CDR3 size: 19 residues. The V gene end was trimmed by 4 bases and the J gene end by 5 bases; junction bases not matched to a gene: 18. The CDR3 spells CASSSPPGTGGSLKTEAFF. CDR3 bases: TGTGCCAGCAGTTCCCCACCCGGGACAGGGGGATCTTTAAAAACTGAAGCTTTCTTT.

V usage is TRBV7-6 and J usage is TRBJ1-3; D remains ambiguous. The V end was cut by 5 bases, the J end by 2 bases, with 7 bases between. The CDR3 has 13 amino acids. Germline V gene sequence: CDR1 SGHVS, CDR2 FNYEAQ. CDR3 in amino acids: CASSRTAGNTIYF. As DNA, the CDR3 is TGTGCCAGCAGCAGGACCGCTGGAAACACCATATATTTT.

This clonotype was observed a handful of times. This CDR3 reads CSVDGQGLNYGYTF. The CDR3 nucleotides are TGCAGCGTGGATGGACAGGGCCTTAACTATGGCTACACCTTC. The rearrangement links TRBV29-1 to TRBJ1-2; the match to TRBD1 covers 8 bases. This CDR3 comprises 14 residues. Germline V gene lookup returns CDR1 SQVTM and CDR2 ANQGSEA. Trimming removed 6 bases from V and 1 base from J; junction bases left unmatched: 7.

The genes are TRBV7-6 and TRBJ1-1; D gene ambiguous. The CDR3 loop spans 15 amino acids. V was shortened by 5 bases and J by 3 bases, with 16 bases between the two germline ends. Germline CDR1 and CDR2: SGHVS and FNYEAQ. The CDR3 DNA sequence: TGTGCCAGCAGCAATGCCGGGAGACATTACACTGAAGCTTTCTTT. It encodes CASSNAGRHYTEAFF.

The CDR3 nucleotides read TGTGCCAGCAACCCGACAGGGGGGTACGAGCAGTACTTC. Amino acids: CASNPTGGYEQYF. This chain links TRBV12-3 or TRBV12-4 with TRBJ2-7, with 9 bases lining up with TRBD1. The CDR3 is 13 amino acids. V lost 7 bases, J lost 4 bases, and 5 bases stayed unmatched.

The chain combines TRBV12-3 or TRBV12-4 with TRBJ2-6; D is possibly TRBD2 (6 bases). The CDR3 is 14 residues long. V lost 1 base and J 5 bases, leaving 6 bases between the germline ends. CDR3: CASSLGDWANVLTF. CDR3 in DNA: TGTGCCAGCAGTTTAGGGGACTGGGCCAACGTCCTGACTTTC.

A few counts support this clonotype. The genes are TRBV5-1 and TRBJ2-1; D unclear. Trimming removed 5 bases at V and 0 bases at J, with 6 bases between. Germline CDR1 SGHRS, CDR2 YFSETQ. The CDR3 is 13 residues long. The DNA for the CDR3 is TGCGCCAGCAGGTTAGACTCCTACAATGAGCAGTTCTTC. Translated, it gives CASRLDSYNEQFF.

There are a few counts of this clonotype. The CDR3 DNA follows: TGTGCCAGCAGCCAAGGGCCGGGGGGCATACTAGCTTTCTTT. Protein product: CASSQGPGGILAFF. The V call is TRBV3-1, the J call TRBJ1-1; D might be TRBD1 (6 bases). The CDR3 contains 14 residues. The V gene's germline CDR1 is LGHDT and CDR2 YNNKEL (reference sequence). The V gene lost 1 base and the J gene lost 10 bases, with 16 bases spanning the gap.

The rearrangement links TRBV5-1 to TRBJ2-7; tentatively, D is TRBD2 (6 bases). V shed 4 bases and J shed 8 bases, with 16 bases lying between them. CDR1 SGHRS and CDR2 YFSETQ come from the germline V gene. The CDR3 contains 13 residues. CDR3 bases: TGCGCCAGCAGCCCGAGGGACTCTTCCAAGCAGTACTTC. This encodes CASSPRDSSKQYF.

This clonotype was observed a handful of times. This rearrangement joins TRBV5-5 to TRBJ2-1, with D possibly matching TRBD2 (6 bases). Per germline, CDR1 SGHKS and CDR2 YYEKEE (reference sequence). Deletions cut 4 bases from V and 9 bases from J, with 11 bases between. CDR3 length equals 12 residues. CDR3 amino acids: CASSRGEAEQFF. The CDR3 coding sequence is TGTGCCAGCAGCCGAGGGGAGGCTGAGCAGTTCTTC.

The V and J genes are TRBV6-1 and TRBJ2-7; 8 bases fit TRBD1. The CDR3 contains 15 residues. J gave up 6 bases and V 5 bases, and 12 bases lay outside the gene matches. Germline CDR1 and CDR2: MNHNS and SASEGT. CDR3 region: CASSSTQGALVEQYF. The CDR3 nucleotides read TGTGCCAGCAGTTCTACCCAGGGGGCTCTGGTCGAGCAGTACTTC.

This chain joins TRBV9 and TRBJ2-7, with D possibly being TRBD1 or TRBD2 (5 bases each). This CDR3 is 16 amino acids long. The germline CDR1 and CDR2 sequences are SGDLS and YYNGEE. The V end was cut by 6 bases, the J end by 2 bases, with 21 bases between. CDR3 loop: CASTEGPGTLPYEQYF. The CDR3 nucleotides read TGTGCCAGCACCGAAGGCCCCGGGACGTTGCCCTACGAGCAGTACTTC.

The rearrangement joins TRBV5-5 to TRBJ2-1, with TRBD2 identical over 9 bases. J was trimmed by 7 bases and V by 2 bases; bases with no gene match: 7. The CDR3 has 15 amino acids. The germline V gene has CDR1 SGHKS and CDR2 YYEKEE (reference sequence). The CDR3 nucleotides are TGTGCCAGCAGCTTCCTCGGGACTAGCTTGAATGAGCAGTTCTTC. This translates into CASSFLGTSLNEQFF.

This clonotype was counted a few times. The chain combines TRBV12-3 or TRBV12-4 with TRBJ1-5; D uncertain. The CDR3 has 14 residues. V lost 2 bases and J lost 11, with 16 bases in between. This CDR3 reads CASSLLGRSTSQHF. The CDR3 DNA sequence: TGTGCCAGCAGTTTACTAGGGAGAAGCACCTCCCAGCATTTT.

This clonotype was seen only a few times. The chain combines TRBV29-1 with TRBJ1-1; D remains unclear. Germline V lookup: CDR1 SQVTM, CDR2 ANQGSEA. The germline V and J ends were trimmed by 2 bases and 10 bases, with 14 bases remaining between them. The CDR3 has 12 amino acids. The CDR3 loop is CSVERDAGGAFF. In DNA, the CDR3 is TGCAGCGTTGAAAGAGACGCTGGAGGAGCTTTCTTT.

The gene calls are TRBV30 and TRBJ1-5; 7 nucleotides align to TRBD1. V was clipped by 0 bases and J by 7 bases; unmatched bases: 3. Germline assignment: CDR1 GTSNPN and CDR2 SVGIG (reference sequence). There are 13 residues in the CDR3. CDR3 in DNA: TGTGCCTGGAGTGTACAGGGGCTACAGCCCCAGCATTTT. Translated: CAWSVQGLQPQHF.

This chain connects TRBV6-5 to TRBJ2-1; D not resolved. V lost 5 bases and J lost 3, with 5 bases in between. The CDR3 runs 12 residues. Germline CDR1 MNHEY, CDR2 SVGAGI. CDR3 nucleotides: TGTGCCAGCAGTGGGGTCTACAATGAGCAGTTCTTC. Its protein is CASSGVYNEQFF.

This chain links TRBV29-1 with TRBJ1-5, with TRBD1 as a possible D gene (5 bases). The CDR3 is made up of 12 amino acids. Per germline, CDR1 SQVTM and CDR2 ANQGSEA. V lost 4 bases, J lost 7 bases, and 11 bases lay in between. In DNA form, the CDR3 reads TGCAGCGTTGGTAAAAGGGGCCAGCCCCAGCATTTT. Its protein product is CSVGKRGQPQHF.

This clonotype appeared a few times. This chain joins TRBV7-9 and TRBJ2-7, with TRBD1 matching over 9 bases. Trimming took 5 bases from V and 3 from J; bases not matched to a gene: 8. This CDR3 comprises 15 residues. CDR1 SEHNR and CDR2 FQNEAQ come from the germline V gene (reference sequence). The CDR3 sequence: CASSPRRDRDYEQYF. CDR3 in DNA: TGTGCCAGCAGCCCTCGTCGGGACAGGGACTACGAGCAGTACTTC.